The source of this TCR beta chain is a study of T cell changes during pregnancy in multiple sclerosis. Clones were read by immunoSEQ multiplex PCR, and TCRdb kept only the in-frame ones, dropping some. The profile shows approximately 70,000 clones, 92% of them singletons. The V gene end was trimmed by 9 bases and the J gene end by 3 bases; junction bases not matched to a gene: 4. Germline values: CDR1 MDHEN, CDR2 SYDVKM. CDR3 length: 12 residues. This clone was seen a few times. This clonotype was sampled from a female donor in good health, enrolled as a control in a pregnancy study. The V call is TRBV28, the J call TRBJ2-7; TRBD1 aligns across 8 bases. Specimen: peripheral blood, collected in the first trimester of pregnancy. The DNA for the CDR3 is TGTGCCAGTTCTGGACAGGGCTACGAGCAGTACTTC. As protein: CASSGQGYEQYF.